The sequence of this TCR beta chain was determined in a study of neurological immune-mediated disorders. Study-level findings and limits: None of the CDR3 amino acid sequences of expanded clones recurred across subjects, suggesting private repertoires in all groups. While HTLV-1-associated myelopathy showed the greatest TCR clonal expansion, multiple sclerosis showed the least, falling below healthy controls.

Germline V gene lookup returns CDR1 MNHEY and CDR2 SMNVEV (reference sequence). The ends lost 5 bases at V and 9 bases at J; junction bases unmatched: 14. The CDR3 is 16 amino acids. This clonotype was observed at least ten times. Its specificity is unknown. TCRdb independently ran MiXCR on the 5' RACE reads; one entry per CDR3 protein. The sample has fewer than 85,000 distinct CDR3 sequences, about 4.5% seen once. Time point in this sample: longitudinal time-point 3. The unsorted libraries were produced from 2 million PBMCs held at -80 C. The chain recombines TRBV27 with TRBJ2-4; 9 positions match TRBD1. This receptor was identified in a woman aged 55 to 70 with multiple sclerosis. Sequenced input: PBMCs. CDR3 loop: CASSGWGQGSRGIQYF. CDR3 coding DNA: TGTGCCAGCAGTGGGTGGGGACAGGGTTCGAGGGGCATTCAGTACTTC.